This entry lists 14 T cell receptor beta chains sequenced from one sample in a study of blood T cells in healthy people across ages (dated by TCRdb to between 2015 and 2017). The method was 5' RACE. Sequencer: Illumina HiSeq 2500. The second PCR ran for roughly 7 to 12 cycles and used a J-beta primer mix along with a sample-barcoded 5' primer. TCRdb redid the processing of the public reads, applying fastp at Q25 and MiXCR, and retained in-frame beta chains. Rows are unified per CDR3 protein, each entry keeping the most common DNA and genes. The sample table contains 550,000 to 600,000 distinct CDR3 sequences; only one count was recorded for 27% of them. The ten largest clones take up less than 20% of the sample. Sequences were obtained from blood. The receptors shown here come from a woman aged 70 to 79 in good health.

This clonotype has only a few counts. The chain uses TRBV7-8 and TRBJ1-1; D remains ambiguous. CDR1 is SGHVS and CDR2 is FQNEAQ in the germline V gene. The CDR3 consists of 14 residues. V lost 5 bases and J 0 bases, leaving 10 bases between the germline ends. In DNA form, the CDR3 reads TGTGCCAGCAGCCAACAAAGCATGAACACTGAAGCTTTCTTT. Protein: CASSQQSMNTEAFF. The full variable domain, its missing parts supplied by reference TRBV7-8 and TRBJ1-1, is GAGVSQSPRYKVAKRGQDVALRCDPISGHVSLFWYQQALGQGPEFLTYFQNEAQLDKSGLPSDRFFAERPEGSVSTLKIQRTQQEDSAVYLCASSQQSMNTEAFFGQGTRLTVV.

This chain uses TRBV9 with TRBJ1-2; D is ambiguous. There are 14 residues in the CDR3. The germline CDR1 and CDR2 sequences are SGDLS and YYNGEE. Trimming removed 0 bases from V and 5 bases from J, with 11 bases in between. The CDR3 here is CASSVATGVYGYTF. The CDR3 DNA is TGTGCCAGCAGCGTAGCTACCGGGGTATATGGCTACACCTTC.

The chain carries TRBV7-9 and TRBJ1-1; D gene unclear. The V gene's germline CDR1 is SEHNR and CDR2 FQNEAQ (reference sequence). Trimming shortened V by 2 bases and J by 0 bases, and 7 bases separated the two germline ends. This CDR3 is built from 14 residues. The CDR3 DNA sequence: TGTGCCAGCAGCTTACGCGAGCTGAACACTGAAGCTTTCTTT. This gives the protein CASSLRELNTEAFF.

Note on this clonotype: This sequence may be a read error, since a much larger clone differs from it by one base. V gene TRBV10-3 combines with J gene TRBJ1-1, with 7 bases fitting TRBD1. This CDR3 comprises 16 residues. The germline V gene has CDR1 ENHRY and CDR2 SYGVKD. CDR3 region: CSITDDRAAKNTEAFF. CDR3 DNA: TGTTCCATCACAGATGACAGGGCCGCGAAGAACACTGAAGCTTTCTTT.

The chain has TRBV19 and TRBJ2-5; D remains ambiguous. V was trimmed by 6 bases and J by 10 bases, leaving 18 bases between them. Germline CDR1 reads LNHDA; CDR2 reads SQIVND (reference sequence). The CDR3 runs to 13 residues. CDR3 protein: CASSPGPKDGQYF. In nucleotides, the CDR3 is TGTGCCAGTAGCCCCGGACCCAAGGATGGCCAGTACTTC.

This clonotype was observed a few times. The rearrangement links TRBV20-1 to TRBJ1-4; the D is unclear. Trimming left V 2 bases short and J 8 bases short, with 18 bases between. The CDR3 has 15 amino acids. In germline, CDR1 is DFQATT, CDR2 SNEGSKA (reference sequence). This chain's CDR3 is CSARQASKSFEKLFF. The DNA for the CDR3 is TGCAGTGCTAGACAGGCTTCAAAATCGTTCGAAAAACTGTTTTTT.

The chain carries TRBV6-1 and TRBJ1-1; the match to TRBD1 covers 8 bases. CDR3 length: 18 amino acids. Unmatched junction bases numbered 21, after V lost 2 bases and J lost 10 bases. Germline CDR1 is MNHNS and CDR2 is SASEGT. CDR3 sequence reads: CASSEFMMGQEGIPGAFF. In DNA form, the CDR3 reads TGTGCCAGCAGTGAATTTATGATGGGACAGGAGGGGATCCCTGGAGCTTTCTTT.

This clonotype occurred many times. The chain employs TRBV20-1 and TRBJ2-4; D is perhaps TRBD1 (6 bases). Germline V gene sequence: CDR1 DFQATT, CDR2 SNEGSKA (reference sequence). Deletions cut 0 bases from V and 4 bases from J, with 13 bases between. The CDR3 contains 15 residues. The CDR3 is CSAREWPTGKNIQYF. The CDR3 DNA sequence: TGCAGTGCTAGAGAGTGGCCGACAGGAAAAAACATTCAGTACTTC.

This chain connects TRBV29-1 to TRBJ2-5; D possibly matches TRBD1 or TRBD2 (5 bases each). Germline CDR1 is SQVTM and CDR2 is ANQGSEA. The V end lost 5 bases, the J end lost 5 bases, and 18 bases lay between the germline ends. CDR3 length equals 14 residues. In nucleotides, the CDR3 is TGCAGCGTTCCAGGCCCCGGGGCTTTGGAGACCCAGTACTTC. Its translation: CSVPGPGALETQYF.

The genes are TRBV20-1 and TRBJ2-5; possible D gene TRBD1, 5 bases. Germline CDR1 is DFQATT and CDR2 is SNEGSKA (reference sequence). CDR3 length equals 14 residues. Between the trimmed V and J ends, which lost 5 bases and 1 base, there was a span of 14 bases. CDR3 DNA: TGCAGTGCTCTAAGAGGACAACCCCAAGAGACCCAGTACTTC. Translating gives CSALRGQPQETQYF.

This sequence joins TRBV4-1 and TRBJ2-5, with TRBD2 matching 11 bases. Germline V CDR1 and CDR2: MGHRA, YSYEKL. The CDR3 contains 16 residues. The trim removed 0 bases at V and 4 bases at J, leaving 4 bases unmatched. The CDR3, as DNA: TGCGCCAGCAGCCAAGATGGGGGACTAGCGGTAGAGACCCAGTACTTC. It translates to CASSQDGGLAVETQYF.

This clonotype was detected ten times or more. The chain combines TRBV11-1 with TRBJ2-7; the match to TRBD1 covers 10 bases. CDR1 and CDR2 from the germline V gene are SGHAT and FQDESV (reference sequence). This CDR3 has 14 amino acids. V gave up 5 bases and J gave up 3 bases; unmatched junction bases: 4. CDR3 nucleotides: TGTGCCAGCAGCCCTCGGGACAGGGGCTACGAGCAGTACTTC. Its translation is CASSPRDRGYEQYF.

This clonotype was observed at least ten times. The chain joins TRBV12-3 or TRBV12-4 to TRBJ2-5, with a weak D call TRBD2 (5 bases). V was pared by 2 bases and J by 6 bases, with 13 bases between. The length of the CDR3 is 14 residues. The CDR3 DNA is TGTGCCAGCAGTTTAAGCGCGGGTCGAAAGACCCAGTACTTC. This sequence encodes CASSLSAGRKTQYF.

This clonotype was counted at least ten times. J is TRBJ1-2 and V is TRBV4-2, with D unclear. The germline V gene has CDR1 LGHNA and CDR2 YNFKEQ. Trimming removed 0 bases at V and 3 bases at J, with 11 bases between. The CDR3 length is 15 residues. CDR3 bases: TGTGCCAGCAGCCAAGATCGGTCAGCAGACTATGGCTACACCTTC. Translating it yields CASSQDRSADYGYTF.